The 3 T cell receptor beta chains below all came from one sample that was sequenced in a study of blood T cell repertoires in COVID-19. Some clones are missing from TCRdb's copy, which holds only in-frame ones; the method was immunoSEQ multiplex PCR. The sample consists of roughly 280,000 clones, more than 80% of them appearing once. The specimen was PBMCs or T cells enriched from blood (not recorded which). These receptors were taken from a woman in her twenties or thirties with acute COVID-19.

This chain links TRBV30 with TRBJ2-1; 13 bases match TRBD2. Germline values: CDR1 GTSNPN, CDR2 SVGIG (reference sequence). CDR3 length equals 15 residues. The junction had 1 base not matched to a gene; V was cut back by 0 bases and J by 5 bases. This CDR3 reads CAWSVGTSGNNEQFF. CDR3 nucleotide sequence: TGTGCCTGGAGTGTAGGGACTAGCGGGAACAATGAGCAGTTCTTC.

This sequence joins TRBV5-5 and TRBJ2-2; 13 bases are a match to TRBD2. With V trimmed by 4 bases and J by 1 base, 7 bases remained unmatched. In germline, CDR1 is SGHKS, CDR2 YYEKEE (reference sequence). The CDR3 loop spans 18 amino acids. This chain's CDR3 is CASSRGLAGLENTGELFF. The CDR3 bases are TGTGCCAGCAGCAGGGGACTAGCGGGATTAGAGAACACCGGGGAGCTGTTTTTT. Together with reference TRBV5-5 and TRBJ2-2, the CDR3 gives the full variable domain: DAGVTQSPTHLIKTRGQQVTLRCSPISGHKSVSWYQQVLGQGPQFIFQYYEKEERGRGNFPDRFSARQFPNYSSELNVNALLLGDSALYLCASSRGLAGLENTGELFFGEGSRLTVL.

This clone showed up many times. V and J are TRBV2 and TRBJ2-3; D uncertain. Trimming took 5 bases from V and 2 from J, leaving 11 bases between them. This CDR3 region has 14 residues. From germline, CDR1 is SNHLY and CDR2 FYNNEI. CDR3 DNA sequence: TGTGCCAGCAGTACTCAATACCTCACAGATACGCAGTATTTT. Its protein product is CASSTQYLTDTQYF.